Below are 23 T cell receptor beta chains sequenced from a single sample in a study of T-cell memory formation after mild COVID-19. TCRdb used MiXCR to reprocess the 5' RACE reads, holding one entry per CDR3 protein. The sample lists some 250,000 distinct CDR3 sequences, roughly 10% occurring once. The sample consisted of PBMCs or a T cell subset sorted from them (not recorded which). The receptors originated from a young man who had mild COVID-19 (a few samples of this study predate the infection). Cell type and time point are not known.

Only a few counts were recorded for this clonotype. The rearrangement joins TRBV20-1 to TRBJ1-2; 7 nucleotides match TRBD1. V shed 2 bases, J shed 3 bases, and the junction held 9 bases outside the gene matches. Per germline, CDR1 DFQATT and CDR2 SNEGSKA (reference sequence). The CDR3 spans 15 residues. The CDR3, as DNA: TGCAGTGCTAGACCTGCAGGGGGTTCAGACTATGGCTACACCTTC. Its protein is CSARPAGGSDYGYTF.

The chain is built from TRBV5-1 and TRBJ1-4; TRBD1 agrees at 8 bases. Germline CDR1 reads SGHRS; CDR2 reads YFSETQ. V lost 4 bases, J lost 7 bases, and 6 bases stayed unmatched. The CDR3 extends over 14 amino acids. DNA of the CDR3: TGCGCCAGCAGCCCGACAGGGGTGTCTGAAAAACTGTTTTTT. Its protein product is CASSPTGVSEKLFF.

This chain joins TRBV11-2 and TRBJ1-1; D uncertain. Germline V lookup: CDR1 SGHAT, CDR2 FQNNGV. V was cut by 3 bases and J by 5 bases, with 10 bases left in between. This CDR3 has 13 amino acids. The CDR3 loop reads CASSFVPRTEAFF. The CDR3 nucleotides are TGTGCCAGCAGCTTCGTGCCTCGGACTGAAGCTTTCTTT.

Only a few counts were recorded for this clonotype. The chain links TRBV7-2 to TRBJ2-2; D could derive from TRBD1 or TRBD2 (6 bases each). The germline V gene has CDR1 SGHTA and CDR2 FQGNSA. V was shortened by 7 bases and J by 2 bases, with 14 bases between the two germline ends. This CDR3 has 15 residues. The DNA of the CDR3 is TGTGCCAGCACCCTCCGGGGGACAAACACCGGGGAGCTGTTTTTT. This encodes CASTLRGTNTGELFF.

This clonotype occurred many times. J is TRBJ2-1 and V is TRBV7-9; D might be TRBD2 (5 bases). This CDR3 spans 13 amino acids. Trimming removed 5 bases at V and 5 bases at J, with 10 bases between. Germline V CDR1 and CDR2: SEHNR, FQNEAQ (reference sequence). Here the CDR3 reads CASSPTRDNEQFF. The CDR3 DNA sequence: TGTGCCAGCAGCCCGACGAGGGACAATGAGCAGTTCTTC.

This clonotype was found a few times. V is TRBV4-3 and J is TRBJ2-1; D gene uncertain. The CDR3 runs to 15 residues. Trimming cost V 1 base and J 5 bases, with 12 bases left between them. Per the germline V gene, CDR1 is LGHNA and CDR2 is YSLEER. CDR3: CASSQVMRLDNEQFF. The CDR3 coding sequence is TGCGCCAGCAGCCAAGTGATGAGGCTAGACAATGAGCAGTTCTTC.

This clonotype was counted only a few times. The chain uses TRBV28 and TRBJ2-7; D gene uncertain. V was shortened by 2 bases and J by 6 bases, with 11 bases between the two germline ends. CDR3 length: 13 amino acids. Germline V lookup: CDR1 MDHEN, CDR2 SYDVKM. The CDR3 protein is CASSLVATAEQYV. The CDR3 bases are TGTGCCAGCAGTTTAGTGGCTACAGCCGAGCAGTACGTC.

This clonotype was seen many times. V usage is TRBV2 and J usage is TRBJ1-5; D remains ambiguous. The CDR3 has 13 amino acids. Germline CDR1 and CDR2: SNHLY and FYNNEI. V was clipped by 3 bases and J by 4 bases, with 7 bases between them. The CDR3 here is CASSDPRNQPQHF. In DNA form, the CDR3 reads TGTGCCAGCAGTGACCCTAGGAATCAGCCCCAGCATTTT.

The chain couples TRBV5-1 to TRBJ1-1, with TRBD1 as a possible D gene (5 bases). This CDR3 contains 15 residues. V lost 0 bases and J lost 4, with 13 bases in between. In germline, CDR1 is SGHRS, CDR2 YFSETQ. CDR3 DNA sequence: TGCGCCAGCAGCTTGGGTTTGGGGGGGTTCACTGAAGCTTTCTTT. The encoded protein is CASSLGLGGFTEAFF.

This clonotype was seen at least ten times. This CDR3 is CASSFTSSYEQYV. The CDR3 DNA reads as TGTGCCAGCAGCTTTACCTCATCCTACGAGCAGTACGTC. The chain carries TRBV7-2 and TRBJ2-7; D is unclear. The V gene lost 3 bases and the J gene lost 1 base, with 7 bases spanning the gap. In germline, CDR1 is SGHTA, CDR2 FQGNSA. The CDR3 loop spans 13 amino acids.

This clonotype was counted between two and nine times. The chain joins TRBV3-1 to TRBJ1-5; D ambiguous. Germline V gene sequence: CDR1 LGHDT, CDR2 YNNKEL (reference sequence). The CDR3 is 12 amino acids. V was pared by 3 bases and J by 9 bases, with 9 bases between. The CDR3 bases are TGTGCCAGCAGCCACGGCGTCGGGCCCCAGCATTTT. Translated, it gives CASSHGVGPQHF.

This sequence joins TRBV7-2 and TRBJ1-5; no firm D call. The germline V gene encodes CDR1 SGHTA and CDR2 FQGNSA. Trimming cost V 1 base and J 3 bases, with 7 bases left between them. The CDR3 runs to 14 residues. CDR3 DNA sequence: TGTGCCAGCAGCTTAGACTACACCAATCAGCCCCAGCATTTT. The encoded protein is CASSLDYTNQPQHF.

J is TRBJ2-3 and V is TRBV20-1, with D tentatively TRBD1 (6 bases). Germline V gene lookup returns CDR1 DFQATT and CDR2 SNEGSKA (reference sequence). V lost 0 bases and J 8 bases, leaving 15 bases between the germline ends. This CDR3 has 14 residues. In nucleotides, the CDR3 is TGCAGTGCTAGAGATTGGGGAGCACAGGGTACGCAGTATTTT. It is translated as CSARDWGAQGTQYF.

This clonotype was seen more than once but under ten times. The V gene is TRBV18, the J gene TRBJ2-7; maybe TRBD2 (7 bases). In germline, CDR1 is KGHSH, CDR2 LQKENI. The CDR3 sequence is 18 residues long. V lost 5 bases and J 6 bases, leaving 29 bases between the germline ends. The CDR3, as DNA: TGTGCCAGCTCATCAGGTGTATCGGGGGGCGCGACTTTTCTCGAGCAGTACTTC. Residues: CASSSGVSGGATFLEQYF.

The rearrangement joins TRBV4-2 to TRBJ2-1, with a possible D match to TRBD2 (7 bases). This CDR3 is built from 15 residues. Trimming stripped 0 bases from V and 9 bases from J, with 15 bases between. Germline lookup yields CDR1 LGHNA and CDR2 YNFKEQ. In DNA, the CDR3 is TGTGCCAGCAGCCAAGATTACGAGGGGGGGCGTGAGCAGTTCTTC. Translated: CASSQDYEGGREQFF.

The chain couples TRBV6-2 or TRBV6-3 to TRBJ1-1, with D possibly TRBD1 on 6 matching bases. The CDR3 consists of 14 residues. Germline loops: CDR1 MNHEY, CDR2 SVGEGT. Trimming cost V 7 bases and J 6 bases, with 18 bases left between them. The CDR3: CASTPQAGQAEAFF. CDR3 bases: TGTGCCAGCACCCCACAGGCGGGACAAGCTGAAGCTTTCTTT.

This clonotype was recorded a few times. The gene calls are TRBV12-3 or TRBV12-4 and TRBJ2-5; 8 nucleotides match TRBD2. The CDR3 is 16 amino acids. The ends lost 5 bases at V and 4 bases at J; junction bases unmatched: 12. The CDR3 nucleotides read TGTGCCAGCAGTGAACTTCGGGCGGGGGGACCAGAGACCCAGTACTTC. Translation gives CASSELRAGGPETQYF.

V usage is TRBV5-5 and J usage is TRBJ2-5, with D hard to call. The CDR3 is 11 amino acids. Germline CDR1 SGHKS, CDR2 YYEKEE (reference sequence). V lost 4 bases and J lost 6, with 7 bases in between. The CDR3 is CASSQAQTQYF. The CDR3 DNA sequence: TGTGCCAGCAGCCAGGCCCAGACCCAGTACTTC.

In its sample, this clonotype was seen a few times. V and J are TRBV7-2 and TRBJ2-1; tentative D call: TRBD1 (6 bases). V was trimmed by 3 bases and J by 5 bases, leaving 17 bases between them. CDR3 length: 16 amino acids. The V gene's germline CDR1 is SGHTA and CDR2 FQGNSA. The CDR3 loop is CASSFRTAQGNNEQFF. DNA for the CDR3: TGTGCCAGCAGCTTCCGGACAGCCCAGGGCAACAATGAGCAGTTCTTC.

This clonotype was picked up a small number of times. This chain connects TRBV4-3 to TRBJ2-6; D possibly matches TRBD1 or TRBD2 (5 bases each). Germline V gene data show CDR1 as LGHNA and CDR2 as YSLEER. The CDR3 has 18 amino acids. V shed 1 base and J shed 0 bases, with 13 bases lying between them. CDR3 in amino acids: CASSQVAGTSSGANVLTF. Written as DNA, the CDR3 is TGCGCCAGCAGCCAAGTTGCAGGGACGAGCTCTGGGGCCAACGTCCTGACTTTC.

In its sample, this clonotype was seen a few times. The chain's CDR3 is CATHTRTDTQYF. DNA for the CDR3: TGTGCCACTCACACCAGAACAGATACGCAGTATTTT. The chain employs TRBV6-5 and TRBJ2-3; D remains ambiguous. CDR1 MNHEY and CDR2 SVGAGI come from the germline V gene. The CDR3 is 12 amino acids. V shed 10 bases and J shed 3 bases, with 11 bases lying between them.

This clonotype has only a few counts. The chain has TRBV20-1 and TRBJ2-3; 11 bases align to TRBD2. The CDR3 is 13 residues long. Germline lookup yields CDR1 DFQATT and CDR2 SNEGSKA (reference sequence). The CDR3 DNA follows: TGCGGTTTAGCGGGGGGGAGTTCAGATACGCAGTATTTT. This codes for CGLAGGSSDTQYF.

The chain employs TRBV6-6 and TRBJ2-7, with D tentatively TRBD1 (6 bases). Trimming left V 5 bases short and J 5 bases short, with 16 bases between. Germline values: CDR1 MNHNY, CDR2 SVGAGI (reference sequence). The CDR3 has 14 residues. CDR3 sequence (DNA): TGTGCCAGCAGTCCCGCAAACAGGGACCACGAGCAGTACGTC. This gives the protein CASSPANRDHEQYV.